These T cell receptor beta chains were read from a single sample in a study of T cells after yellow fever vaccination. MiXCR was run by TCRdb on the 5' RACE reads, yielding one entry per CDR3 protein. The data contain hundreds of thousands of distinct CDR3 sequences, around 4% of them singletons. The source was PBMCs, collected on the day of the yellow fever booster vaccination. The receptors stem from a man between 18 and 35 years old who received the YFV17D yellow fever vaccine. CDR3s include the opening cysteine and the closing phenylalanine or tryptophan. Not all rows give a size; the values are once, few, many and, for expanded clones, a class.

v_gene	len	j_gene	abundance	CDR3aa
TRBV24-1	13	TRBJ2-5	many	CATSDGGQETQYF
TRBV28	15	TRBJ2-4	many	CASSLPGLAKNIQYF
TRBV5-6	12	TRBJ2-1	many	CASWGTKGEQFF
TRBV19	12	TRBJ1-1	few	CASSKGYTEAFF
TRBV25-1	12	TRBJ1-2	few	CASRTPGDGYTF
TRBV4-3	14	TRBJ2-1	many	CASSATGSYNEQFF
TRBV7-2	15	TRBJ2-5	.	CASTPFGSYQETQYF
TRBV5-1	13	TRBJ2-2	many	CASSSQGHGELFF
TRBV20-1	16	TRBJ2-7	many	CSARKAGAILSYEQYF
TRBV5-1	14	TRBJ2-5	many	CASSSDSVEETQYF
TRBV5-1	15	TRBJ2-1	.	CASSFDWTDYNEQFF
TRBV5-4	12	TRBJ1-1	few	CASSLGSERAFF
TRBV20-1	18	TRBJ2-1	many	CSARDPPRGSLSYNEQFF
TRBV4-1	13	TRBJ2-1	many	CASRGYSYNEQFF
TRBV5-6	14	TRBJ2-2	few	CASRIRGGTGELFF
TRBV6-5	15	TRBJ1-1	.	CASSYSIGGNTEAFF
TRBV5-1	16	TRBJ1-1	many	CASSLGRGALNTEAFF
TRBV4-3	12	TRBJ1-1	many	CASRGSFTEAFF
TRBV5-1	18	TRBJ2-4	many	CASSWGGFLERAKNIQYF
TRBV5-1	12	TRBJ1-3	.	CASSLKGNTIYF
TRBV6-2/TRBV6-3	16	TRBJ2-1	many	CASSYSRQGGYNEQFF
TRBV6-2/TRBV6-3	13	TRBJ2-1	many	CASSYLISNEQFF
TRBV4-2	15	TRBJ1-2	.	CASSQDRTERGGYTF
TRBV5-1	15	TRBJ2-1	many	CASSLGEGVYNEQFF
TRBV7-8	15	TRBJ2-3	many	CASSLFRLSTDTQYF
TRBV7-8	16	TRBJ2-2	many	CASSPARGGPGGELFF
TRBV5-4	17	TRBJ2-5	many	CASSSPGTSGDQETQYF
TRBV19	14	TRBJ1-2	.	CASSGETGNYGYTF
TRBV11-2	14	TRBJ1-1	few	CASSAGRGNTEAFF
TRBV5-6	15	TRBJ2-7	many	CASSPTGRGAEEQYF
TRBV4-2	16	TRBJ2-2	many	CASSLGLAGGSGELFF
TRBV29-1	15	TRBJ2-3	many	CSVETKRGLRDTQYF
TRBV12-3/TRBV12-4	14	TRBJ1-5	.	CASSAARVNQPQHF